These T cell receptor beta chains were read from a single sample in a study of blood T cell repertoires in COVID-19. Measured with immunoSEQ multiplex PCR; TCRdb has only the in-frame clones, and not every one. The sample contains 250,000 to 400,000 clones, around nine tenths of which appear only once. The material sequenced was PBMCs or T cells enriched from blood (not recorded which). All receptors derive from a man between 60 and 75 years old who had recovered from COVID-19. The CDR3 runs from the conserved cysteine through the conserved F or W. Fields, in order: V gene, clone size, J gene, D gene, CDR3 DNA, CDR3 protein. D genes are given only for firm matches. Clone sizes are given selectively: once, few, many, or a class where the clone is expanded.

TRBV3-1/TRBV3-2,-,TRBJ2-7,-,TGTGCCAGCAGCCAAGCTGCGGGAGAGCAGTACTTC,CASSQAAGEQYF
TRBV15,-,TRBJ2-1,-,TGTGCCACCAGCAGAACCGGGACATTTTACAATGAGCAGTTCTTC,CATSRTGTFYNEQFF
TRBV25-1,once,TRBJ2-3,-,TGTGCCAGCAGTGACGGTGGTAGCTTGAGCACAGATACGCAGTATTTT,CASSDGGSLSTDTQYF
TRBV29-1,-,TRBJ1-1,-,TGCAGCGTGCTACAGGGTTTTGCTGAAGCTTTCTTT,CSVLQGFAEAFF
TRBV6-4,-,TRBJ2-7,TRBD2,TGTGCCAGCAGTGCCGTACCGGGACTAGCTTTGGGGTCCGGCGAGCAGTACTTC,CASSAVPGLALGSGEQYF
TRBV7-2,few,TRBJ2-7,-,TGTGCCAGCAGCTTTAGGGACTTCTTCTACGAGCAGTACTTC,CASSFRDFFYEQYF
TRBV11-2,-,TRBJ2-5,-,TGTGCCAGCAGCTTAGATCTTACACAGAGTGGGCAAGAGACCCAGTACTTC,CASSLDLTQSGQETQYF
TRBV6-6,-,TRBJ2-5,TRBD1,TGTGCCAGCAAAGATTACAGGGGGGAAGAGACCCAGTACTTC,CASKDYRGEETQYF
TRBV6-4,few,TRBJ2-2,TRBD1,TGTGCCAGCAGTGCTACAGACAGGGGAGAAACCGGGGAGCTGTTTTTT,CASSATDRGETGELFF
TRBV6-5,-,TRBJ2-1,TRBD2,TGTGCCAGCAGTTACTCTAGCGGGAGGGCCGATGAGCAGTTCTTC,CASSYSSGRADEQFF
TRBV19,-,TRBJ2-7,-,TGTGCCAGTAGTATCATGGCAGGGTACTACGAGCAGTACTTC,CASSIMAGYYEQYF
TRBV2,-,TRBJ1-5,-,TGTGCCAGCAGTGGGAGCCCGAGAGAGCCCCAGCATTTT,CASSGSPREPQHF
TRBV10-3,-,TRBJ1-6,-,TGTGCCATCAGGCCAAGTGTAGATTCACCCCTCCACTTT,CAIRPSVDSPLHF
TRBV7-2,-,TRBJ2-5,TRBD1,TGTGCCAGCAGCAGAGGGGGGACAGGGGGCCGAGAGACCCAGTACTTC,CASSRGGTGGRETQYF
TRBV18,-,TRBJ2-2,-,TGTGCCAGCTCACCACTAGCGGAAGGCACCGGGGAGCTGTTTTTT,CASSPLAEGTGELFF
TRBV27,-,TRBJ2-5,TRBD1,TGTGCCAGCAGTCAACAGGGGGCCGGACGAGAGACCCAGTACTTC,CASSQQGAGRETQYF
TRBV6-5,once,TRBJ2-5,TRBD2,TGTGCCAGCAGTTTCCTAGCGGGAGCTGGAGAGACCCAGTACTTC,CASSFLAGAGETQYF
TRBV24-1,-,TRBJ1-1,-,TGTGCCACCAGTGATAAAGGGGCTGGTGGCACTGAAGCTTTCTTT,CATSDKGAGGTEAFF
TRBV5-1,-,TRBJ1-4,-,TGCGCCAGCAGCGGGGGGATCACTGTGGGGGAAAAACTGTTTTTT,CASSGGITVGEKLFF
TRBV5-4,-,TRBJ1-3,-,TGTGCCAGCAGCTTTTCCGGGACTGAAGGAAACACCATATATTTT,CASSFSGTEGNTIYF
TRBV2,-,TRBJ1-5,-,TGTGCCAGCAGGGCAAATCAGGGGAAGCAGCCCCAGCATTTT,CASRANQGKQPQHF
TRBV6-4,-,TRBJ2-2,TRBD2,TGTGCCAGCAGTGACTCTCCTAGCGGGGAATCCGGGGAGCTGTTTTTT,CASSDSPSGESGELFF
TRBV6-5,-,TRBJ2-7,-,TGTGCCAGCAGTTTAGCAGGGGGGTATCCCTACGAGCAGTACTTC,CASSLAGGYPYEQYF
TRBV19,-,TRBJ1-1,-,TGTGCCAGTAGTATAGTAGCAGGGCTGAACACTGAAGCTTTCTTT,CASSIVAGLNTEAFF
TRBV19,-,TRBJ2-5,TRBD1,TGTGCCAGTAGAGAGACAGGGGGCCGGGAGACCCAGTACTTC,CASRETGGRETQYF
TRBV5-4,few,TRBJ1-2,TRBD1,TGTGCCAGCAGCCTTGACAGGGGCTATGGCTACACCTTC,CASSLDRGYGYTF
TRBV29-1,-,TRBJ2-3,TRBD2,TGCAGCGTTGATTCACTAGCGGGGTTGACAGATACGCAGTATTTT,CSVDSLAGLTDTQYF
TRBV5-1,-,TRBJ1-3,-,TGCGCCAGCAGCTTGGCCGCGGCTAGCTCTGGAAACACCATATATTTT,CASSLAAASSGNTIYF
TRBV7-2,-,TRBJ1-2,-,TGTGCCAGCAGCTTAGTAAGGGGGTTTTTGGGCTACACCTTC,CASSLVRGFLGYTF
TRBV9,-,TRBJ2-4,-,TGTGCCAGCAGCTCCCGGACAGAAAACATTCAGTACTTC,CASSSRTENIQYF
TRBV7-2,-,TRBJ2-5,-,TGTGCCAGCAGCTTATCCAGGGCAGAGACCCAGTACTTC,CASSLSRAETQYF
TRBV7-3,-,TRBJ2-5,TRBD2,TGTGCCAGCAGCCAACTCCCTAGCGGGAAGGGAGAGACCCAGTACTTC,CASSQLPSGKGETQYF
TRBV10-2,-,TRBJ2-5,-,TGCGCCAGCAGCAAACAGCAAGAGACCCAGTACTTC,CASSKQQETQYF
TRBV19,-,TRBJ2-7,-,TGTGCCAGTAGTAGAGGTGGTTTCGACGAGCAGTACTTC,CASSRGGFDEQYF
TRBV14,-,TRBJ1-1,-,TGTGCCAGCAGCCAAGGATCAGGAAGTAACACTGAAGCTTTCTTT,CASSQGSGSNTEAFF
TRBV3-1/TRBV3-2,-,TRBJ2-1,-,TGTGCCAGCAGCCACGGGATACACGGCAATGAGCAGTTCTTC,CASSHGIHGNEQFF
TRBV12-3/TRBV12-4,-,TRBJ2-5,-,TGTGCCAGCAGTTTCAACTACCAAGAGACCCAGTACTTC,CASSFNYQETQYF
TRBV6-5,-,TRBJ1-5,TRBD1,TGTGCCAGGGGGGACAGTAGCAATCAGCCCCAGCATTTT,CARGDSSNQPQHF
TRBV5-1,-,TRBJ2-2,TRBD1,TGCGCCAGCAGCAAAGGACAGGCCAACACCGGGGAGCTGTTTTTT,CASSKGQANTGELFF
TRBV11-2,-,TRBJ2-1,-,TGTGCCAGCAGCCTACTAGCAGATGAGCAGTTCTTC,CASSLLADEQFF
TRBV7-3,-,TRBJ1-6,-,TGTGCCAGCAGCTTATCGGGGGACCCATCACCCCTCCACTTT,CASSLSGDPSPLHF
TRBV5-1,-,TRBJ2-2,-,TGCGCCAGCGCGGGACTTGCGAACACCGGGGAGCTGTTTTTT,CASAGLANTGELFF
TRBV28,-,TRBJ1-2,TRBD1,TGTGCCAGCAGTCTACGCTACAGGGGCTATGGCTACACCTTC,CASSLRYRGYGYTF
TRBV28,once,TRBJ2-5,TRBD2,TGTGCCAGCAGTTTATACGGGGGGAAGACCCAGTACTTC,CASSLYGGKTQYF
TRBV11-3,-,TRBJ2-2,-,TGTGCCAGCAGCCCAGGGGGGACTAGTTCCGGGGAGCTGTTTTTT,CASSPGGTSSGELFF
TRBV30,-,TRBJ1-2,TRBD1,TGTGCCTGGACCGTGGGACAGTTCGACGGCTACACCTTC,CAWTVGQFDGYTF
TRBV5-4,-,TRBJ1-2,-,TGTGCCAGCAGCTTGCCAGGGATCAAGGATGGCTACACCTTC,CASSLPGIKDGYTF
TRBV19,once,TRBJ2-5,-,TGTGCCAGTAGTATCGGACAGCAACAAGAGACCCAGTACTTC,CASSIGQQQETQYF
TRBV15,-,TRBJ1-4,TRBD1,TGTGCCACCAGCAGAGTATTGGGACAGGGGGAAAAACTGTTTTTT,CATSRVLGQGEKLFF